This paragraph reports one T cell receptor (beta chain). No patient received treatment before thyroid surgery. This sample was taken from a study of metastatic and nonmetastatic thyroid tumors. Trimming removed 3 bases from V and 7 bases from J, with 12 bases in between. This CDR3 region has 14 residues. TCRdb recomputed clones from the PCR reads via MiXCR. The profile shows 25,000 to 35,000 clones, 4% of them singletons. This sequence was found in a female donor with papillary thyroid cancer or a benign thyroid nodule (not recorded which). Some clones in this sample may be carry-over from other donors' samples. The sequenced sample was blood. V usage is TRBV12-3 or TRBV12-4 and J usage is TRBJ2-2, with D uncertain. CDR3 coding DNA: TGTGCCAGCAGTTTTGCTATCGGAAGCGGGGAGCTGTTTTTT. Translating gives CASSFAIGSGELFF.